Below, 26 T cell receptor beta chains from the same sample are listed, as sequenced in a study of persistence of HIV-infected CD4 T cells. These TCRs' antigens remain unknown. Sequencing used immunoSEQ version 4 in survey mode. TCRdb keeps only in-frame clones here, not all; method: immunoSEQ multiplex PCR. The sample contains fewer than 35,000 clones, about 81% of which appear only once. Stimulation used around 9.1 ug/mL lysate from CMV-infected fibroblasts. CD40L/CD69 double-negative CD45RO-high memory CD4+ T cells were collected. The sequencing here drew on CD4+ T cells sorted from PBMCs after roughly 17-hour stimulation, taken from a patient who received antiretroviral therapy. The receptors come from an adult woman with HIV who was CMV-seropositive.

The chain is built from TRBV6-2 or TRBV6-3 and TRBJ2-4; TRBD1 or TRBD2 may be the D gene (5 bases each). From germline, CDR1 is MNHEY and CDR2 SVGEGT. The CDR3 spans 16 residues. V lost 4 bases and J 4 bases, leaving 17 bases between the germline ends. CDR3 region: CASSFDGTGLKNIQYF. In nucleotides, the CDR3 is TGTGCCAGCAGTTTTGACGGTACAGGACTTAAAAACATTCAGTACTTC.

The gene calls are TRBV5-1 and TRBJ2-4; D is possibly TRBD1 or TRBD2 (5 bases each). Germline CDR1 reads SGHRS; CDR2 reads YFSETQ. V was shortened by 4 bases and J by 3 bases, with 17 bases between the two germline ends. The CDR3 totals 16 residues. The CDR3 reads CASSPEPLGGKNIQYF. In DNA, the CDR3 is TGCGCCAGCAGCCCCGAGCCTCTTGGGGGCAAAAACATTCAGTACTTC.

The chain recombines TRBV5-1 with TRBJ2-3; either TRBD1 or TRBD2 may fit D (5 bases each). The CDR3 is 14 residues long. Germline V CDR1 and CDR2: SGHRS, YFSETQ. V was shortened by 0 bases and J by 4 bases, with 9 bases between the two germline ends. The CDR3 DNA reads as TGCGCCAGCAGCTTGGCGGGGCGGTCAGATACGCAGTATTTT. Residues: CASSLAGRSDTQYF.

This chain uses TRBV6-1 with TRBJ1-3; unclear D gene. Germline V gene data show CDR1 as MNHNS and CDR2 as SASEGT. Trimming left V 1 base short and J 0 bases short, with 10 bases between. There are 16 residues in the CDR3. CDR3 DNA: TGTGCCAGCAGTGAAGGAAGGAGGATCTCTGGAAACACCATATATTTT. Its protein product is CASSEGRRISGNTIYF.

The CDR3 protein is CASSSEGTSGIQQYF. CDR3 DNA sequence: TGTGCCAGCTCATCGGAGGGGACTAGCGGGATTCAGCAGTACTTC. The chain uses TRBV18 and TRBJ2-7; TRBD2 agrees at 13 bases. CDR3 size: 15 residues. Trimming took 5 bases from V and 8 from J; bases not matched to a gene: 9. Germline CDR1 KGHSH, CDR2 LQKENI.

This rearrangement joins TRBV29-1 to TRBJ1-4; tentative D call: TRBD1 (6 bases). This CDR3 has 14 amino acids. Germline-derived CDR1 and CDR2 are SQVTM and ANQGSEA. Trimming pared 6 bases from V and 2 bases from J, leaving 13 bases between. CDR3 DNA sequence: TGCAGCGTCTCCCAGGGGTACACTAATGAAAAACTGTTTTTT. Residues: CSVSQGYTNEKLFF.

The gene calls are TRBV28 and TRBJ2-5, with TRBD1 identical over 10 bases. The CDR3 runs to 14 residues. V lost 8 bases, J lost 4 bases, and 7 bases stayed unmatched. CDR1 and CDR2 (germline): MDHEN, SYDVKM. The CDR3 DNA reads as TGTGCCAGCTCGGGACAGGGGATTCGAGAGACCCAGTACTTC. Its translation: CASSGQGIRETQYF.

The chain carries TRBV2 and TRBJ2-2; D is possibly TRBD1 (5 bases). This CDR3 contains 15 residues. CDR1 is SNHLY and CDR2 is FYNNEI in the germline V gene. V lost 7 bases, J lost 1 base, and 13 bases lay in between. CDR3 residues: CASTPGHQNTGELFF. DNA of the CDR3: TGTGCCAGCACGCCCGGACACCAGAACACCGGGGAGCTGTTTTTT.

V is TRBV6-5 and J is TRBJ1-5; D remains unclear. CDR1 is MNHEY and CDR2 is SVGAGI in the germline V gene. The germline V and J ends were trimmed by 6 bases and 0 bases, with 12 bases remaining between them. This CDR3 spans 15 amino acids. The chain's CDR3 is CASSPTLYSNQPQHF. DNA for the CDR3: TGTGCCAGCAGCCCCACATTGTATAGCAATCAGCCCCAGCATTTT.

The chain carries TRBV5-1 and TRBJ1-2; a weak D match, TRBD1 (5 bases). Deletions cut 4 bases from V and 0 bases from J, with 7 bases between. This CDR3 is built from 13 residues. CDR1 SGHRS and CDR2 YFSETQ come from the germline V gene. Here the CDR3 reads CASSQTANYGYTF. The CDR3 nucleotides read TGCGCCAGCAGCCAGACAGCTAACTATGGCTACACCTTC.

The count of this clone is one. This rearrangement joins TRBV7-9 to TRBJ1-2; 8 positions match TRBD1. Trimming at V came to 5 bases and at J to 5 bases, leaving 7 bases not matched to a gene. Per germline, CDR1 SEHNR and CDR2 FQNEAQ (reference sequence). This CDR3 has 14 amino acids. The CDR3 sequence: CASSLQGGPYGYTF. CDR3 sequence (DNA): TGTGCCAGCAGCCTACAGGGGGGCCCATATGGCTACACCTTC.

CDR3 residues: CASSPGQNNSPLHF. CDR3 bases: TGTGCCAGCAGCCCAGGACAGAATAATTCACCCCTCCACTTT. The genes are TRBV7-8 and TRBJ1-6; possibly TRBD1 for D (6 bases). Trimming stripped 5 bases from V and 5 bases from J, with 10 bases between. CDR3 length: 14 residues. CDR1 is SGHVS and CDR2 is FQNEAQ in the germline V gene.

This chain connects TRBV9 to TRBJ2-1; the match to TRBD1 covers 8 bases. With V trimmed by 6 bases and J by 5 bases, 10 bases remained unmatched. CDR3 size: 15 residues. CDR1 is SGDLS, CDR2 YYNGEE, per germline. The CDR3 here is CASTVGGQANNEQFF. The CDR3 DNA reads TGTGCCAGCACCGTTGGGGGACAGGCCAACAATGAGCAGTTCTTC.

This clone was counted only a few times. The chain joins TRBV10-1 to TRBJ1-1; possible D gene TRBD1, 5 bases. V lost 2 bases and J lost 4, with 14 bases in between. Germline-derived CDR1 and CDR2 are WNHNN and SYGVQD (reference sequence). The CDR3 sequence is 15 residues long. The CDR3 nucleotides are TGCGCCAGCAGTGAGGGGGGACCAGCAGTCACTGAAGCTTTCTTT. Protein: CASSEGGPAVTEAFF.

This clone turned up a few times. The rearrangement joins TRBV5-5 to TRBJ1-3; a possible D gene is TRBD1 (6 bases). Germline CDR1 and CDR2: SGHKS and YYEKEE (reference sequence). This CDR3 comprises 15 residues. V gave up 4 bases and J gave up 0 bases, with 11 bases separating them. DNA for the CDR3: TGTGCCAGCAGCATTGGACAGTTCTCTGGAAACACCATATATTTT. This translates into CASSIGQFSGNTIYF.

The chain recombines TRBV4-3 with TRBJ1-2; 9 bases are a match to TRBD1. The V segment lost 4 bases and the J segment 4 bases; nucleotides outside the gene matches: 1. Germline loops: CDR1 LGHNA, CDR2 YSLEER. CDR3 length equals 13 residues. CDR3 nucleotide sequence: TGCGCCAGCAGCCCGGACAGGGGCTATGGCTACACCTTC. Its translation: CASSPDRGYGYTF.

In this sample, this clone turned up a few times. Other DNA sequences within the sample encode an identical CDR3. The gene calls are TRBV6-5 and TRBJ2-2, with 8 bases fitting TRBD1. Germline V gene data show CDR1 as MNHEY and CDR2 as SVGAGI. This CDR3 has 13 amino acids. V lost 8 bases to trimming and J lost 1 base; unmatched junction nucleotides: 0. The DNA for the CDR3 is TGTGCCAGCGACAGGGGGAACACCGGGGAGCTGTTTTTT. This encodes CASDRGNTGELFF.

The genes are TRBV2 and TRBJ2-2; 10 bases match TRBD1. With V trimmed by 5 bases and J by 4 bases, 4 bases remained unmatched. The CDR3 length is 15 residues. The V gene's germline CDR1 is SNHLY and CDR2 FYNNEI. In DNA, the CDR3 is TGTGCCAGCAGTCGAAGGACAGGGGGCACCGGGGAGCTGTTTTTT. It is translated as CASSRRTGGTGELFF.

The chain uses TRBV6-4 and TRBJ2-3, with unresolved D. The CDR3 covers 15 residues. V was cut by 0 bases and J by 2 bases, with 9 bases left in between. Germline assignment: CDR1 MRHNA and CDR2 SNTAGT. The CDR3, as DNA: TGTGCCAGCAGTGACTCTTGGGCTTCCACAGATACGCAGTATTTT. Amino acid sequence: CASSDSWASTDTQYF.

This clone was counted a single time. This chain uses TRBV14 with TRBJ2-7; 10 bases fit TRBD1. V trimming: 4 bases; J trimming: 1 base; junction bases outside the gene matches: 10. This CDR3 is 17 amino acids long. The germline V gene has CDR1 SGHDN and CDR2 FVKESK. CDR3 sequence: CASSRRRRDRGSYEQYF. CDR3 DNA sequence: TGTGCCAGCAGCCGCAGACGTCGGGACAGGGGATCCTACGAGCAGTACTTC.

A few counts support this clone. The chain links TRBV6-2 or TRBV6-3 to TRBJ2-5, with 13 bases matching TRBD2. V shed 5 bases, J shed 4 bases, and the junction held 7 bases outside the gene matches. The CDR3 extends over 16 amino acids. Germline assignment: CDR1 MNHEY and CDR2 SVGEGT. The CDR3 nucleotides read TGTGCCAGCAGTAGAGGACTAGCGGGGGTTAGAGAGACCCAGTACTTC. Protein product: CASSRGLAGVRETQYF.

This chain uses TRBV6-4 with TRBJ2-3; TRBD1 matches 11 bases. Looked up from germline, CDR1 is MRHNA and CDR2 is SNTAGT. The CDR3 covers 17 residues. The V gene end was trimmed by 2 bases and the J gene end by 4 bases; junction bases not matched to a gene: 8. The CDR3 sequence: CASSDLGTGGCADTQYF. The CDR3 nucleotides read TGTGCCAGCAGTGACCTCGGGACAGGGGGGTGTGCAGATACGCAGTATTTT.

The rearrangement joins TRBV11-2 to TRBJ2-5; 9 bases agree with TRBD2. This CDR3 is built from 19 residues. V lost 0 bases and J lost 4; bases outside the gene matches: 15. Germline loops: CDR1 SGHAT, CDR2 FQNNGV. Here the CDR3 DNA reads TGTGCCAGCAGCTTAGACAGCGGGACTAGCATCTTTAAGCGAGAGACCCAGTACTTC. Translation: CASSLDSGTSIFKRETQYF.

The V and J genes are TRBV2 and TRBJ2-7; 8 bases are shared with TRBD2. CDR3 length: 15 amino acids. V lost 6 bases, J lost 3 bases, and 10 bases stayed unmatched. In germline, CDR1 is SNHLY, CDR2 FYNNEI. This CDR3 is CASSGGARGSYEQYF. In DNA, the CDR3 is TGTGCCAGCAGCGGGGGGGCCCGAGGGAGCTACGAGCAGTACTTC.

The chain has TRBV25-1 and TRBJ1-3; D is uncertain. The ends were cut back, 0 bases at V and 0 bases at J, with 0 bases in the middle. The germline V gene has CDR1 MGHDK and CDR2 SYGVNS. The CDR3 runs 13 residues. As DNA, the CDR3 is TGTGCCAGCAGTGAATACTCTGGAAACACCATATATTTT. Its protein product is CASSEYSGNTIYF.

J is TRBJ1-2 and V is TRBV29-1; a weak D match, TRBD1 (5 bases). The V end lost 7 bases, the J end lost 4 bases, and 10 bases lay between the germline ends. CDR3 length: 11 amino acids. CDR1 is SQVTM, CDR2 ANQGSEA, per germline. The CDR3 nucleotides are TGCAGCGCCTGGGACGGCTATGGCTACACCTTC. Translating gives CSAWDGYGYTF.